This T cell receptor beta chain was captured in a study of identical twins. Study-level points and caveats: Excess sharing between twins was weaker in beta out-of-frame sequences.

TCRdb analysed the 5' RACE reads with MiXCR anew, one entry per CDR3 protein. The data contain 460,000 or so distinct CDR3 sequences, around 14% of them singletons. A few counts support this clonotype. Its antigen remains unidentified. There are 16 residues in the CDR3. Germline V gives CDR1 SGHNT, CDR2 YYREEE (reference sequence). Losses at the gene ends were 1 base for V and 1 base for J; bases not matched to a gene: 3. The sample was also linked to a second study, of yellow fever vaccine responses in identical twins.

The TCR originated in a woman aged 18-29 years in good health. Source material: CD4+ T cells sorted from blood. The V gene is TRBV5-4, the J gene TRBJ2-3; the match to TRBD2 covers 10 bases. In DNA form, the CDR3 reads TGTGCCAGCAGCTTGACTAGCGGGACACGCACAGATACGCAGTATTTT. Protein sequence: CASSLTSGTRTDTQYF.